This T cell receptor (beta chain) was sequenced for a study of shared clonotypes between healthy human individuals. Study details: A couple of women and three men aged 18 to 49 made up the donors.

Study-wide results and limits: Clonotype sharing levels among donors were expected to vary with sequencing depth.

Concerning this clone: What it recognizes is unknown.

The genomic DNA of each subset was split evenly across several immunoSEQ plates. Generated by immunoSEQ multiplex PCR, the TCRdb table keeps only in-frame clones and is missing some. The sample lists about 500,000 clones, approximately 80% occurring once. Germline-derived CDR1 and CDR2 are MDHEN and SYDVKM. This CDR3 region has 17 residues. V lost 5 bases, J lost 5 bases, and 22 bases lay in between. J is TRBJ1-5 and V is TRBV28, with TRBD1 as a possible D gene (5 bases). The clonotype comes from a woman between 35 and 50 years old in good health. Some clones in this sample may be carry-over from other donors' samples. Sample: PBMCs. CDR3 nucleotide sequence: TGTGCCAGCAGTCTAACCCCCGGGGCTAGAGGGGATCAGCCCCAGCATTTT. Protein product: CASSLTPGARGDQPQHF.